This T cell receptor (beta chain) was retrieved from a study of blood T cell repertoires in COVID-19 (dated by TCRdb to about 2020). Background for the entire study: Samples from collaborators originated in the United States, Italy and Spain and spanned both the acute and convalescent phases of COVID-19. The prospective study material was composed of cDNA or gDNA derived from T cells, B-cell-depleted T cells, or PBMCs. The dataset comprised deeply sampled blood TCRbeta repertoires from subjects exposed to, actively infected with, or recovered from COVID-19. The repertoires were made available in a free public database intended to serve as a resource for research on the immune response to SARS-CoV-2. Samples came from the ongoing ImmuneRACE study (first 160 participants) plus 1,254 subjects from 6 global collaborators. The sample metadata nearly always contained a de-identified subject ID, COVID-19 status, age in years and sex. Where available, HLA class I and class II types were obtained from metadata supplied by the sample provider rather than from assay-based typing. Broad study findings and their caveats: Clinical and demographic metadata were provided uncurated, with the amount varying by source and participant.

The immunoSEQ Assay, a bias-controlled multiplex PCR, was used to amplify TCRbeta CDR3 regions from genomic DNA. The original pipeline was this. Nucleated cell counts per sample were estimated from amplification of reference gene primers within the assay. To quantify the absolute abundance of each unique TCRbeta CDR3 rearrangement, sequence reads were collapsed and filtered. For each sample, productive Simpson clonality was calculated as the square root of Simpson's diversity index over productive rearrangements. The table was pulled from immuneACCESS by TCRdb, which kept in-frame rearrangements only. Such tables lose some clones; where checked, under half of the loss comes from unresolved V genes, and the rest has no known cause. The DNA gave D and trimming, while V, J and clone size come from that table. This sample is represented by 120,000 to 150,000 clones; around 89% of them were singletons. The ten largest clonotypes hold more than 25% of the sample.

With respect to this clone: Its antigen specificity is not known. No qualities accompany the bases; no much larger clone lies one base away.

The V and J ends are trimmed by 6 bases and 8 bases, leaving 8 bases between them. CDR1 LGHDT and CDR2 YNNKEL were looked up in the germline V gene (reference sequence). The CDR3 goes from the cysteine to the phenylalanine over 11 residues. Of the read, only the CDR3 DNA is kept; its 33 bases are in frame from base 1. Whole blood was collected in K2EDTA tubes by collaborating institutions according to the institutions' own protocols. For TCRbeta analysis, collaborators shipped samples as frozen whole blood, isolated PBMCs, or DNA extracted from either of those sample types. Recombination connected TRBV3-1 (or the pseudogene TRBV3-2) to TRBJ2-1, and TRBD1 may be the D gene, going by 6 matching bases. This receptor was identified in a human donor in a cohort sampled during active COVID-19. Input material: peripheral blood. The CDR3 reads CASSKGDEQFF. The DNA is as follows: TGTGCCAGCAGTAAGGGGGATGAGCAGTTCTTC.